A single TCR beta chain is shown here with its context. Trimming took 7 bases from V and 9 from J, leaving 22 bases between them. The length of the CDR3 is 15 residues. Germline loops: CDR1 SNHLY, CDR2 FYNNEI. The data belong to a study of identical twins. TCRdb reprocessed the 5' RACE reads with MiXCR, giving one entry per CDR3 protein. The data contain 250,000 to 300,000 distinct CDR3 sequences, 8.5% to 9.5% of them seen just once; the ten biggest clones take up 6% to 8.5%. These same records also appear under a second study, on yellow fever vaccine responses in identical twins.

Input material: CD8+ T cells sorted from blood. The source is a woman younger than 35 in good health. The chain carries TRBV2 and TRBJ2-1; D is perhaps TRBD2 (6 bases). The CDR3 region has the DNA TGTGCCAGCAACCCCGCGGGGTTGGGGCTAGGTGAGCAGTTCTTC. This encodes CASNPAGLGLGEQFF.